These 18 T cell receptor beta chains share one sample of origin, sequenced in a study of beta chain features in type 1 diabetes. No cognate antigen is known for these TCRs. Findings and caveats of the study: Significant though moderate, a shortening of TCRB CDR3s appeared in all four CD4+ subsets of Type 1 diabetes patients.

Every bit of the isolated RNA underwent reverse transcription, so sequencing read expressed TCRB transcripts. The repertoire was sequenced with immunoSEQ multiplex PCR; TCRdb's copy has only in-frame clones and lacks some. The sample lists about 370,000 clones, around a tenth occurring once. The sample consisted of central memory CD4+ T cells from blood. Receptor source: a man younger than 45 with type 1 diabetes.

The CDR3 is CASSDHFRGNHQPQHF. DNA for the CDR3: TGTGCCAGCAGTGACCACTTCAGGGGGAATCATCAGCCCCAGCATTTT. The J gene is TRBJ1-5, the V gene TRBV6-1, with 7 bases fitting TRBD1. Germline CDR1 MNHNS, CDR2 SASEGT. CDR3 length equals 16 residues. The J segment lost 5 bases and the V segment lost 3 bases, leaving 10 bases of the junction unmatched.

This clone was seen only a few times. The V and J genes are TRBV7-3 and TRBJ2-1; the D is unclear. The germline gives CDR1 SGHTA, CDR2 FQGTGA. The CDR3 length is 17 residues. V lost 5 bases and J 0 bases, leaving 17 bases between the germline ends. The CDR3 region is CASSPNALGSSYNEQFF. Here the CDR3 DNA reads TGTGCCAGCAGCCCAAACGCCTTGGGAAGCTCCTACAATGAGCAGTTCTTC.

This clone was observed a few times. A far larger clone is only one base removed, so a read error is likely. Other nucleotide sequences in the sample specify the same CDR3. The CDR3 loop reads CASSTTGDGYTF. CDR3 sequence (DNA): TGTGCCAGCAGCACCACAGGGGACGGCTACACCTTC. This rearrangement joins TRBV9 to TRBJ1-2, with 7 bases lining up with TRBD1. From germline, CDR1 is SGDLS and CDR2 YYNGEE. CDR3 size: 12 residues. V was clipped by 4 bases and J by 8 bases; unmatched bases: 5.

This clone has ten or more counts. This chain links TRBV5-1 with TRBJ2-5; possibly TRBD1 for D (6 bases). V dropped 1 base and J dropped 4 bases, with 11 bases sitting between them. The CDR3 consists of 14 residues. Germline loops: CDR1 SGHRS, CDR2 YFSETQ. The CDR3: CASSLNRVLETQYF. The DNA for the CDR3 is TGCGCCAGCAGCTTGAACAGGGTGCTAGAGACCCAGTACTTC.

This clone has a count of ten or more. This chain connects TRBV28 to TRBJ2-1, with D maybe TRBD1 (6 bases). The V end was cut by 7 bases, the J end by 14 bases, with 15 bases between. Germline CDR1 MDHEN, CDR2 SYDVKM. CDR3 size: 11 residues. Written as DNA, the CDR3 is TGTGCCAGCAACACAGACAGGATTAAGTTCTTC. Its protein is CASNTDRIKFF.

There are a few counts of this clone. This rearrangement joins TRBV6-5 to TRBJ2-3, with a possible D match to TRBD2 (6 bases). The CDR3 is made up of 15 amino acids. The V and J ends lost 6 bases and 7 bases respectively, with 20 bases between them. Germline values: CDR1 MNHEY, CDR2 SVGAGI. This CDR3 reads CASSRDLIPTNTQYF. Written as DNA, the CDR3 is TGTGCCAGCAGCCGGGACTTAATACCCACGAATACGCAGTATTTT.

Only a few counts were recorded for this clone. The chain has TRBV14 and TRBJ2-5; TRBD1 is a possible D gene (5 bases). This CDR3 comprises 14 residues. The V end lost 4 bases, the J end lost 5 bases, and 14 bases lay between the germline ends. Germline lookup yields CDR1 SGHDN and CDR2 FVKESK. In DNA form, the CDR3 reads TGTGCCAGCAGCCCCTCTGGGGCGGAGGAGACCCAGTACTTC. Translation gives CASSPSGAEETQYF. The full variable domain, its missing parts supplied by reference TRBV14 and TRBJ2-5, is EAGVTQFPSHSVIEKGQTVTLRCDPISGHDNLYWYRRVMGKEIKFLLHFVKESKQDESGMPNNRFLAERTGGTYSTLKVQPAELEDSGVYFCASSPSGAEETQYFGPGTRLLVL.

The sample holds many counts of this clone. This chain links TRBV5-4 with TRBJ1-2; D remains ambiguous. Germline CDR1 reads SGHNT; CDR2 reads YYREEE (reference sequence). Trimming cost V 4 bases and J 2 bases, with 15 bases left between them. This CDR3 has 15 residues. The CDR3 region is CASSHPATENYGYTF. CDR3 DNA: TGTGCCAGCAGCCATCCCGCTACAGAGAACTATGGCTACACCTTC.

This clone was picked up a small number of times. CDR3 loop: CASSLFTTYEQYF. CDR3 coding DNA: TGTGCCAGCAGCCTTTTTACGACTTACGAGCAGTACTTC. The chain recombines TRBV7-2 with TRBJ2-7, with unresolved D. The CDR3 covers 13 residues. The V end lost 5 bases, the J end lost 4 bases, and 12 bases lay between the germline ends. Germline V gene data show CDR1 as SGHTA and CDR2 as FQGNSA.

This clone was seen repeatedly, ten times or more. Other nucleotide sequences from this sample produce the same CDR3. This chain links TRBV7-2 with TRBJ2-1, with D tentatively TRBD1 (7 bases). The V gene's germline CDR1 is SGHTA and CDR2 FQGNSA. The V gene lost 4 bases and the J gene lost 7 bases, with 11 bases spanning the gap. This CDR3 spans 13 amino acids. CDR3 nucleotide sequence: TGTGCCAGCAGCTCACAGGGGACTAATGAGCAGTTCTTC. It translates to CASSSQGTNEQFF.

The chain is built from TRBV9 and TRBJ2-3; no firm D call. Germline V lookup: CDR1 SGDLS, CDR2 YYNGEE. The germline V and J ends were trimmed by 5 bases and 6 bases, with 10 bases remaining between them. The CDR3 is 12 amino acids. The CDR3 here is CASSPRSDTQYF. CDR3 DNA: TGTGCCAGCAGTCCTCGTTCCGATACGCAGTATTTT.

This clone appeared a few times. The chain recombines TRBV28 with TRBJ1-1, with D hard to call. V was trimmed by 2 bases and J by 7 bases, leaving 8 bases between them. Germline values: CDR1 MDHEN, CDR2 SYDVKM. The CDR3 is 12 amino acids. The CDR3 DNA is TGTGCCAGCAGTTTAAATCGGGGTGAAGCTTTCTTT. Amino acid sequence: CASSLNRGEAFF.

This clone was seen a few times. This chain joins TRBV7-9 and TRBJ1-2; D is ambiguous. The CDR3 is made up of 12 amino acids. Germline lookup yields CDR1 SEHNR and CDR2 FQNEAQ (reference sequence). With 0 bases removed from V and 8 bases from J, the gap between germline ends came to 7 bases. The CDR3 protein is CASSLASGGYTF. CDR3 in DNA: TGTGCCAGCAGCTTAGCGTCCGGCGGCTACACCTTC.

The J gene is TRBJ2-3, the V gene TRBV15, with no clear D. CDR3 size: 13 residues. CDR1 is LNHNV, CDR2 YYDKDF, per germline (reference sequence). The V end lost 1 base, the J end lost 3 bases, and 5 bases lay between the germline ends. The CDR3 nucleotides read TGTGCCACCAGCAGAGGACCAACAGATACGCAGTATTTT. This sequence encodes CATSRGPTDTQYF.

The V gene is TRBV7-8, the J gene TRBJ2-5; 13 bases line up with TRBD2. In germline, CDR1 is SGHVS, CDR2 FQNEAQ. Germline trimming cut 8 bases from V and 4 bases from J; bases unmatched to any gene: 10. CDR3 length equals 16 residues. The CDR3 DNA sequence: TGTGCCAGCCGCTGGACTAGCGGGAGTGCTGTAGAGACCCAGTACTTC. This encodes CASRWTSGSAVETQYF. Looking up the rest from reference TRBV7-8 and TRBJ2-5 gives the full variable domain: GAGVSQSPRYKVAKRGQDVALRCDPISGHVSLFWYQQALGQGPEFLTYFQNEAQLDKSGLPSDRFFAERPEGSVSTLKIQRTQQEDSAVYLCASRWTSGSAVETQYFGPGTRLLVL.

This clone was seen many times. The chain joins TRBV7-6 to TRBJ2-7, with 8 bases lining up with TRBD1. CDR1 SGHVS and CDR2 FNYEAQ come from the germline V gene. V was pared by 5 bases and J by 2 bases, with 5 bases of the junction left unmatched. The CDR3 extends over 14 amino acids. CDR3 DNA sequence: TGTGCCAGCAGCGTAGACAGGGGAGCCTACGAGCAGTACTTC. Translated: CASSVDRGAYEQYF. Looking up the rest from reference TRBV7-6 and TRBJ2-7 gives the full variable domain: GAGVSQSPRYKVTKRGQDVALRCDPISGHVSLYWYRQALGQGPEFLTYFNYEAQQDKSGLPNDRFSAERPEGSISTLTIQRTEQRDSAMYRCASSVDRGAYEQYFGPGTRLTVT.

This clone was counted between two and nine times. V is TRBV28 and J is TRBJ1-4; D is perhaps TRBD1 (6 bases). The CDR3 extends over 14 amino acids. Trimming removed 6 bases from V and 5 bases from J, with 13 bases in between. Germline V gives CDR1 MDHEN, CDR2 SYDVKM. CDR3 sequence: CASSRTDGNEKLFF. The DNA of the CDR3 is TGTGCCAGCAGCCGGACAGACGGAAATGAAAAACTGTTTTTT.

This clone has a handful of counts. This rearrangement joins TRBV7-2 to TRBJ2-3, with D hard to call. CDR1 is SGHTA, CDR2 FQGNSA, per germline. Trimming pared 2 bases from V and 1 base from J, leaving 16 bases between. This CDR3 contains 17 residues. CDR3 coding DNA: TGTGCCAGCAGCTTACAAGGCCGGTCCCGGGGCACAGATACGCAGTATTTT. Protein product: CASSLQGRSRGTDTQYF.